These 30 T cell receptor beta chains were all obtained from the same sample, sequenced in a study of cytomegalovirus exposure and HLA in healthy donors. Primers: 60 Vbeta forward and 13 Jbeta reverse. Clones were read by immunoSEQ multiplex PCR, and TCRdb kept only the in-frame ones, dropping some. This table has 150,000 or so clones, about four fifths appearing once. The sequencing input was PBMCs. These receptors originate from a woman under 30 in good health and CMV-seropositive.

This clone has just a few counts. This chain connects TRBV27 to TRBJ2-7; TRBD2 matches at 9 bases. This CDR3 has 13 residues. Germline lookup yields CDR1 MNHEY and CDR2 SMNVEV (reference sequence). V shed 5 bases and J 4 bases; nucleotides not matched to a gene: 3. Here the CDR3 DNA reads TGTGCCAGCAGTGCCGCGGGGGGGTACGAGCAGTACTTC. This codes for CASSAAGGYEQYF.

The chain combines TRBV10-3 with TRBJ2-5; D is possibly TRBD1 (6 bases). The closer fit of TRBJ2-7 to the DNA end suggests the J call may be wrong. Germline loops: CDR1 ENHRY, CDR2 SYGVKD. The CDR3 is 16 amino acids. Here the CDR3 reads CAISDQTGLRSYEQYF. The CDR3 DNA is TGTGCCATCAGTGACCAAACAGGGTTGAGGTCCTACGAGCAGTACTTC.

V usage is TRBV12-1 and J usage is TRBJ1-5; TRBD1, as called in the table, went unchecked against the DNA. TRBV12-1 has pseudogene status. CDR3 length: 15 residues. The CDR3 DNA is TGTGCCAGCAGCTCCGTGGACAGGGTCGATCAGCCCCAGCATTTT. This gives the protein CASSSVDRVDQPQHF.

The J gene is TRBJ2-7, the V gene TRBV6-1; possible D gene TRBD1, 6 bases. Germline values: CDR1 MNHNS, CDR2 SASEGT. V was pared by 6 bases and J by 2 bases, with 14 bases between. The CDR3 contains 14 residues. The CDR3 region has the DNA TGTGCCAGCAGCCAAAGACAGGTCGCCTACGAGCAGTACTTC. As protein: CASSQRQVAYEQYF.

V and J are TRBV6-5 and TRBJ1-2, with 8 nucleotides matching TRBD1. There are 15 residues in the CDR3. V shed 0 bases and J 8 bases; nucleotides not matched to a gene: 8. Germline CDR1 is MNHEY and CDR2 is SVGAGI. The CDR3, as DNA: TGTGCCAGCAGTTACTCACCAGGGGGCTTCGGGGGCTACACCTTC. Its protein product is CASSYSPGGFGGYTF.

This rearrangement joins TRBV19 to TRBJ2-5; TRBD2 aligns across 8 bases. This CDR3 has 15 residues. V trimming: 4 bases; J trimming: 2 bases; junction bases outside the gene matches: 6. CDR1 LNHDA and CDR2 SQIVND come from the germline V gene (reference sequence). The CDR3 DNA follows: TGTGCCAGTAGTAGACTAGCGTACGTTCAAGAGACCCAGTACTTC. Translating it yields CASSRLAYVQETQYF.

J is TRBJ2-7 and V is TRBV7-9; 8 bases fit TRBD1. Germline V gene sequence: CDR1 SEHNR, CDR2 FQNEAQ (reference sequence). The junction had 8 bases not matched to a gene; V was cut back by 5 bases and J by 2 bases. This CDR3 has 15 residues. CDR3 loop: CASSIGQGSTYEQYF. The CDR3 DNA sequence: TGTGCCAGCAGCATAGGACAGGGTAGTACCTACGAGCAGTACTTC. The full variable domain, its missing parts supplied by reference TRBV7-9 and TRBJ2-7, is DTGVSQNPRHKITKRGQNVTFRCDPISEHNRLYWYRQTLGQGPEFLTYFQNEAQLEKSRLLSDRFSAERPKGSFSTLEIQRTEQGDSAMYLCASSIGQGSTYEQYFGPGTRLTVT.

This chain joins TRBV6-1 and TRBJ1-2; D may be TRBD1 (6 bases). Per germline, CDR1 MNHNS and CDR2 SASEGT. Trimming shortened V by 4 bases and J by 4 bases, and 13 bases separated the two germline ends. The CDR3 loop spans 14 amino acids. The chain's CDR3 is CASSGLTGPYGYTF. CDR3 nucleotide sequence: TGTGCCAGCAGTGGGTTGACAGGTCCCTATGGCTACACCTTC.

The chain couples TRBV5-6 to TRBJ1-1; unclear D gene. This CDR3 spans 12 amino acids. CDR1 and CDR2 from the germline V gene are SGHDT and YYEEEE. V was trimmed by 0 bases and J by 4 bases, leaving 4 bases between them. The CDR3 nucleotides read TGTGCCAGCAGCTTGGCCCTCACTGAAGCTTTCTTT. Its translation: CASSLALTEAFF.

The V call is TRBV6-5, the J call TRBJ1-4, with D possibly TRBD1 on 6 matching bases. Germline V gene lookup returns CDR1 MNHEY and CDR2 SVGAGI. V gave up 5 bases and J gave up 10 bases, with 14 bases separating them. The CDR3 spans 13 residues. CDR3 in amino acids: CASSRRDTVKLFF. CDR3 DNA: TGTGCCAGCAGTCGTCGGGACACGGTAAAACTGTTTTTT.

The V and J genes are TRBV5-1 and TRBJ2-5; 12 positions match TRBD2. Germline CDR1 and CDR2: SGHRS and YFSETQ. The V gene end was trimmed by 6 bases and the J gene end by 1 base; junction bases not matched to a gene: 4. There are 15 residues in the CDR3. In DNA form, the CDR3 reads TGCGCCAGCATCCAACTAGCGGGGGGCCAAGAGACCCAGTACTTC. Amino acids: CASIQLAGGQETQYF.

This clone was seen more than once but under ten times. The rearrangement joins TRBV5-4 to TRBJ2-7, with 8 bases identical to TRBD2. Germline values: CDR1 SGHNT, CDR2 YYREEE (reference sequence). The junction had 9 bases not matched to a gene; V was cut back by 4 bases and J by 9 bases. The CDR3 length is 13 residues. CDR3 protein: CASSAGGGHGQYF. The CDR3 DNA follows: TGTGCCAGCAGCGCCGGGGGGGGGCATGGGCAGTACTTC.

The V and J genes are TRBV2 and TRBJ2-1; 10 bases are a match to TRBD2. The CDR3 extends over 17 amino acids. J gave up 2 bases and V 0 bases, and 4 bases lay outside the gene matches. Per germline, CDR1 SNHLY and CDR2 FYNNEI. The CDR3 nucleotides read TGTGCCAGCAGTGAAGCGGGCAGCGGGGGGGCCTACAATGAGCAGTTCTTC. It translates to CASSEAGSGGAYNEQFF.

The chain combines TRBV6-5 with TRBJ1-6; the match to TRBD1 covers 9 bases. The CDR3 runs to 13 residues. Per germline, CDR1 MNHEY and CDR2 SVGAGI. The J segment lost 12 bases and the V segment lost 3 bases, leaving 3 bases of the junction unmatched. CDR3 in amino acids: CASSYGQGIPLHF. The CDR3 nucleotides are TGTGCCAGCAGTTATGGACAGGGGATACCCCTCCACTTT.

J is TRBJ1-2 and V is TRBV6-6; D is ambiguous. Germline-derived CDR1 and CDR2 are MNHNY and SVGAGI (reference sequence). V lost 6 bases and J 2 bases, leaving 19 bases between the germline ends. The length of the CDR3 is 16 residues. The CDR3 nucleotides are TGTGCCAGCAGCCGAGGTGGCACGGCGGGGAACTATGGCTACACCTTC. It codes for CASSRGGTAGNYGYTF.

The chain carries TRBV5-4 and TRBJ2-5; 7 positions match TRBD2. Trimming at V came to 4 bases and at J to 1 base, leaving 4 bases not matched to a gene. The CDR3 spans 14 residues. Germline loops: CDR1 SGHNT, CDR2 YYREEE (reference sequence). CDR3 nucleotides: TGTGCCAGCAGCCGGTGGACTAGCCAAGAGACCCAGTACTTC. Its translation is CASSRWTSQETQYF.

CDR3 sequence (DNA): TGTGCCAGCAGTAAGATGACAGGGGGTTACTATGGCTACACCTTC. Translation: CASSKMTGGYYGYTF. The chain recombines TRBV6-5 with TRBJ1-2; TRBD1 aligns across 9 bases. Per germline, CDR1 MNHEY and CDR2 SVGAGI. After removal of 5 bases from V and 3 bases from J, the junction contained 7 bases not matched to a gene. The CDR3 has 15 amino acids.

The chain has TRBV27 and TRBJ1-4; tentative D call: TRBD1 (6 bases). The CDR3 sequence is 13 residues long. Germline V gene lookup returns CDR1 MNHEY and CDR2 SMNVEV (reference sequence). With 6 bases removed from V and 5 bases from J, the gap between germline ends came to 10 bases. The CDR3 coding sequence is TGTGCCAGCAGGGACAGCTTCAATGAAAAACTGTTTTTT. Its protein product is CASRDSFNEKLFF.

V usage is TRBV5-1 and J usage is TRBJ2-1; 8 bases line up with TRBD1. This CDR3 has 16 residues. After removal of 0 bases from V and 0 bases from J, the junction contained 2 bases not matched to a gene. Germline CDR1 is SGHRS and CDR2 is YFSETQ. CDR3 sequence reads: CASSLGTGTSYNEQFF. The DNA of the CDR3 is TGCGCCAGCAGCTTGGGGACAGGGACCTCCTACAATGAGCAGTTCTTC.

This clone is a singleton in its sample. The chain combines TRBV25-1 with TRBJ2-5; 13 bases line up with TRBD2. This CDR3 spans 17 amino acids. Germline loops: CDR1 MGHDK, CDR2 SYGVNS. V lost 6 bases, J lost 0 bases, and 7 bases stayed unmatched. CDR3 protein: CASSKLAGGKYQETQYF. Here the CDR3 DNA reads TGTGCCAGCAGCAAACTAGCGGGGGGGAAGTACCAAGAGACCCAGTACTTC.

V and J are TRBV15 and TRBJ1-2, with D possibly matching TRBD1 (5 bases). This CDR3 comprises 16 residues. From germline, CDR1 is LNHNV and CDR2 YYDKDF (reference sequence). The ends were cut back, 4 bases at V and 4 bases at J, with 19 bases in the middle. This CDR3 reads CATSKPDRTTGYGYTF. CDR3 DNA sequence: TGTGCCACCAGCAAACCTGACAGAACCACGGGCTATGGCTACACCTTC. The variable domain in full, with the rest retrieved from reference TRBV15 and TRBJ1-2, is DAMVIQNPRYQVTQFGKPVTLSCSQTLNHNVMYWYQQKSSQAPKLLFHYYDKDFNNEADTPDNFQSRRPNTSFCFLDIRSPGLGDTAMYLCATSKPDRTTGYGYTFGSGTRLTVV.

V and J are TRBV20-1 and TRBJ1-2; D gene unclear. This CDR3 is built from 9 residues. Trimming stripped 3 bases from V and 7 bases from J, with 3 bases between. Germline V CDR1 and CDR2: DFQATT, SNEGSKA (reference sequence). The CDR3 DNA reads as TGCAGTGCTAGCGGTGGCTACACCTTC. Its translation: CSASGGYTF.

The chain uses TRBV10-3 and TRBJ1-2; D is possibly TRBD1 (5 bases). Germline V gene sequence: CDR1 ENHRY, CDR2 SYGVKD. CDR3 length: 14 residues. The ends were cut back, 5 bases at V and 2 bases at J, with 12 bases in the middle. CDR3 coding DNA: TGTGCCATCAGTCAGGGCAGGTTAAACTATGGCTACACCTTC. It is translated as CAISQGRLNYGYTF.

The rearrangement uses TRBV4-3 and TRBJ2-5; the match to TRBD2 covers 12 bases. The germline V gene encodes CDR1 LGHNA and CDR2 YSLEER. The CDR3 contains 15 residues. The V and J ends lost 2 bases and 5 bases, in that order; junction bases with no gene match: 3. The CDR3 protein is CASSQSTSGGETQYF. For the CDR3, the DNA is TGCGCCAGCAGCCAATCCACTAGCGGGGGGGAGACCCAGTACTTC.

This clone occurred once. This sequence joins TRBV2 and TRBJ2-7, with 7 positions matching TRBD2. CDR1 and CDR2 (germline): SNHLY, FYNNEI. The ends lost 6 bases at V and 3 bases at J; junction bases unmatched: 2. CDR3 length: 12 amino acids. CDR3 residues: CASSGLVYEQYF. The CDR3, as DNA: TGTGCCAGCAGCGGACTAGTCTACGAGCAGTACTTC.

The CDR3 DNA reads TGTGCCAGCAGCGTGGCTCCTCTAGCGGGGGTCTACGAGCAGTACTTC. It codes for CASSVAPLAGVYEQYF. The chain recombines TRBV5-8 with TRBJ2-7; 10 bases match TRBD2. The CDR3 length is 16 residues. Unmatched junction bases numbered 10, after V lost 4 bases and J lost 3 bases. The germline V gene has CDR1 SGHTS and CDR2 YDEGEE. Complete variable domain (other parts from reference TRBV5-8 and TRBJ2-7): EAGVTQSPTHLIKTRGQQATLRCSPISGHTSVYWYQQALGLGLQFLLWYDEGEERNRGNFPPRFSGRQFPNYSSELNVNALELEDSALYLCASSVAPLAGVYEQYFGPGTRLTVT.

Here the CDR3 reads CATRTGGASNYGYTF. The CDR3 DNA is TGTGCCACGAGGACAGGGGGCGCGTCTAACTATGGCTACACCTTC. This chain uses TRBV28 with TRBJ1-2, with TRBD1 matching over 11 bases. CDR1 and CDR2 (germline): MDHEN, SYDVKM. The CDR3 runs 15 residues. The junction had 7 bases not matched to a gene; V was cut back by 10 bases and J by 0 bases.

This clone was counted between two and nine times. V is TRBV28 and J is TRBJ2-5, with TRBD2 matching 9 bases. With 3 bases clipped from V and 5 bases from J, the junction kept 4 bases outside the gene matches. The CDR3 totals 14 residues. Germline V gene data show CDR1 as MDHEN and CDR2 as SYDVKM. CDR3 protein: CASSLTRGGETQYF. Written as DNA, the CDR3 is TGTGCCAGCAGTTTGACGCGGGGGGGGGAGACCCAGTACTTC.

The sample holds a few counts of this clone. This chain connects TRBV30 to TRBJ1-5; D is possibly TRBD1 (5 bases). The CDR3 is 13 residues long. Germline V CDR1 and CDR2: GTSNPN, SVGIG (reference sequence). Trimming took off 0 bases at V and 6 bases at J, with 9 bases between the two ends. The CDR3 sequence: CAWSVRGSQPQHF. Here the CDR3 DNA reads TGTGCCTGGAGTGTACGGGGGTCTCAGCCCCAGCATTTT.

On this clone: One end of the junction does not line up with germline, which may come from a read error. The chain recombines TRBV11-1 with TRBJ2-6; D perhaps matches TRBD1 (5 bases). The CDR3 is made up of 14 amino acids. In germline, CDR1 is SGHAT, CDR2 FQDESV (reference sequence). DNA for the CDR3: TGTGCCAGCTCCAGGTCGGATGGGGCCAACGGCCTGACTTTC. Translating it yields CASSRSDGANGLTF.